Each of the 3 T cell receptor beta chains below was sequenced from the same sample in a study of beta chain features in type 1 diabetes. The study reverse transcribed the entire isolated RNA, so it sequenced expressed TCRB transcripts. TCRdb's copy holds only in-frame clones and misses some; the assay was immunoSEQ multiplex PCR. The sample holds roughly 310,000 clones, 9.5% to 12% seen once. Material for sequencing was naive CD4+ T cells from blood. All receptors derive from a woman aged 30 to 39 in good health.

This clone was found a few times. The rearrangement uses TRBV2 and TRBJ2-1; TRBD1 matches 10 bases. V trimming: 6 bases; J trimming: 0 bases; junction bases outside the gene matches: 2. Germline CDR1 is SNHLY and CDR2 is FYNNEI. This CDR3 has 15 amino acids. For the CDR3, the DNA is TGTGCCAGCAGACGGACAGGGGGCTCCTACAATGAGCAGTTCTTC. Translating it yields CASRRTGGSYNEQFF.

A few counts support this clone. The CDR3 DNA sequence: TGTGCCAGCAGCACCACACCGGGACAGGGCATCGAGCAGTACTTC. Encoded protein: CASSTTPGQGIEQYF. The genes are TRBV7-2 and TRBJ2-7; 9 bases align to TRBD1. CDR3 length equals 15 residues. After removal of 5 bases from V and 6 bases from J, the junction contained 11 bases not matched to a gene. Germline loops: CDR1 SGHTA, CDR2 FQGNSA.

This clone showed up just a few times. The chain has TRBV10-3 and TRBJ2-3, with D possibly matching TRBD1 (6 bases). Germline CDR1 is ENHRY and CDR2 is SYGVKD. CDR3 length equals 16 residues. V was clipped by 3 bases and J by 4 bases, with 17 bases between them. In DNA, the CDR3 is TGTGCCATCAGTGAATGGGGGCAGGGAGTCGCAGATACGCAGTATTTT. It specifies CAISEWGQGVADTQYF.